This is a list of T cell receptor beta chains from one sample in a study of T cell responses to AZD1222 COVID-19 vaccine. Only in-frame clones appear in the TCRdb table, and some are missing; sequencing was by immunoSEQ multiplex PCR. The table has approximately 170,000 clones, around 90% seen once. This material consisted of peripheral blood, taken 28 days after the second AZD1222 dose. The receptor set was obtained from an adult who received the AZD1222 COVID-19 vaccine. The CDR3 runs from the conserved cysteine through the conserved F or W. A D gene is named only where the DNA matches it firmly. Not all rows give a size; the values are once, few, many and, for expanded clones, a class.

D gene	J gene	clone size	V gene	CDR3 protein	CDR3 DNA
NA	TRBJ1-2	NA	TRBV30	CAWSSGEVGGIPF	TGTGCCTGGAGTTCCGGTGAGGTCGGAGGAATCCCCTTC
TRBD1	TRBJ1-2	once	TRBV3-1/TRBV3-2	CASSQVGQGNGYTF	TGTGCCAGCAGCCAAGTCGGACAGGGGAATGGCTACACCTTC
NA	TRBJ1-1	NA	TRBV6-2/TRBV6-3	CATTPGEGVMDTEAFF	TGTGCCACCACCCCCGGCGAGGGGGTGATGGACACTGAAGCTTTCTTT
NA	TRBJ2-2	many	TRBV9	CASEFAGELFF	TGTGCCTCGGAATTCGCCGGGGAGCTGTTTTTT
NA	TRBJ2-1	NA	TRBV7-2	CASSLSLLAHEQFF	TGTGCCAGCAGCTTAAGCCTTCTAGCCCACGAGCAGTTCTTC
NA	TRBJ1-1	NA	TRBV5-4	CASSLGAEAEAFF	TGTGCCAGCAGCTTGGGCGCCGAAGCTGAAGCTTTCTTT
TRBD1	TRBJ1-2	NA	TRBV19	CASTPRGRGDDGYTF	TGTGCCAGTACCCCAAGGGGCAGGGGGGACGATGGCTACACCTTC
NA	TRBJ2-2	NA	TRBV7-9	CASSQAVTGELFF	TGTGCCAGCAGCCAAGCCGTAACCGGGGAGCTGTTTTTT
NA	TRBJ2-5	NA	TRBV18	CASSTSQETQYF	TGTGCCAGCTCAACGTCCCAAGAGACCCAGTACTTC
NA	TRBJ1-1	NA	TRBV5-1	CASSLDRGTEAFF	TGCGCCAGCAGCTTGGATCGGGGCACTGAAGCTTTCTTT
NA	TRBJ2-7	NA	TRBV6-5	CASSYYPGVGYEQYF	TGTGCCAGCAGCTATTACCCGGGGGTAGGTTACGAGCAGTACTTC
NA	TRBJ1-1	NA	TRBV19	CASSTTGNTEAFF	TGTGCCAGTAGTACGACAGGGAACACTGAAGCTTTCTTT
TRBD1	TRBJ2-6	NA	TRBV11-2	CASSFADRAVSGANVLTF	TGTGCCAGCAGCTTCGCGGACAGGGCAGTCTCTGGGGCCAACGTCCTGACTTTC
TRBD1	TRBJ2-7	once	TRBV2	CASNRNKRQGVFKSSYEQYF	TGTGCCAGCAACCGAAATAAGAGACAGGGGGTATTTAAGAGCTCCTACGAGCAGTACTTC
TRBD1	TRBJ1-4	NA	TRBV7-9	CASSLGQRNEKLFF	TGTGCCAGCAGCTTGGGACAGAGAAATGAAAAACTGTTTTTT
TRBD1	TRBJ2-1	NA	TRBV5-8	CASSWGQGVVNEQFF	TGTGCCAGCAGCTGGGGACAGGGGGTGGTCAATGAGCAGTTCTTC
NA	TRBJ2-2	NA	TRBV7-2	CASSSRTGGYTGELFF	TGTGCCAGCAGCTCAAGGACAGGAGGGTACACCGGGGAGCTGTTTTTT
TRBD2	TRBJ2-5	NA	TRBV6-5	CASSLRAGGETQYF	TGTGCCAGCTCCTTGCGGGCGGGAGGGGAGACCCAGTACTTC
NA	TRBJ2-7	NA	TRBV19	CASSISWGPYEQYF	TGTGCCAGTAGTATATCGTGGGGGCCCTACGAGCAGTACTTC
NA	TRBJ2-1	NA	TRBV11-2	CASSPRGNHNEQFF	TGTGCCAGCAGCCCACGGGGGAACCACAATGAGCAGTTCTTC
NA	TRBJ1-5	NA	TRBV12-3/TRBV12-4	CASSASGQPQHF	TGTGCCAGCAGTGCCTCCGGTCAGCCCCAGCATTTT
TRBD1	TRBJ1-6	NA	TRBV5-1	CASSLAKGQGAHGSYNSPLHF	TGCGCCAGCAGCTTGGCCAAAGGACAGGGGGCGCATGGGTCCTATAATTCACCCCTCCACTTT
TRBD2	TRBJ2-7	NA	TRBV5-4	CASSLASGFPYEQYF	TGTGCCAGCAGCTTGGCTAGCGGATTTCCCTACGAGCAGTACTTC
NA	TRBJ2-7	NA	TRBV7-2	CASSEWRPYEQYF	TGTGCCAGCAGTGAATGGCGGCCCTACGAGCAGTACTTC
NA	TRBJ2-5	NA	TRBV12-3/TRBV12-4	CASSLVYGTQYF	TGTGCCAGCAGTTTGGTCTACGGAACCCAGTACTTC
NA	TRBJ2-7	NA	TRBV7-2	CASSLMGAGYEQYF	TGTGCCAGCAGCTTAATGGGGGCGGGCTACGAGCAGTACTTC
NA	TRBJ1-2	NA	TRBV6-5	CASWLDPINYGYTF	TGTGCCAGCTGGCTCGACCCTATAAACTATGGCTACACCTTC
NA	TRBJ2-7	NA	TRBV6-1	CASCEGSTYEQYF	TGTGCCAGCTGTGAAGGGAGTACCTACGAGCAGTACTTC
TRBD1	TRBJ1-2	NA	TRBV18	CASSPDRGAYGYTF	TGTGCCAGCTCACCAGACAGGGGGGCCTATGGCTACACCTTC
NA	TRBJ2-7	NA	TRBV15	CATSRDYGDSYEQYF	TGTGCCACCAGCAGAGACTATGGGGATTCCTACGAGCAGTACTTC
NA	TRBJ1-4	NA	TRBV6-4	CASRPGHSTNEKLFF	TGTGCCAGCAGACCAGGCCACTCGACTAATGAAAAACTGTTTTTT
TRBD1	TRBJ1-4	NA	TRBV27	CASSSAGTASNEKLFF	TGTGCCAGCAGTTCCGCAGGGACAGCGTCCAATGAAAAACTGTTTTTT
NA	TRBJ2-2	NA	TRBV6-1	CASSDAIGGGTGELFF	TGTGCCAGCAGTGATGCCATTGGGGGTGGCACCGGGGAGCTGTTTTTT
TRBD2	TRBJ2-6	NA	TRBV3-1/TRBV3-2	CASSPGLWGGNVLTF	TGTGCCAGCAGCCCGGGACTTTGGGGGGGTAACGTCCTGACTTTC
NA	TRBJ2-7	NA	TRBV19	CASSIKDMSSYEQYF	TGTGCCAGTAGTATAAAGGACATGAGCTCCTACGAGCAGTACTTC
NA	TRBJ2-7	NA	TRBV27	CASSLVGSPYEQYF	TGTGCCAGCAGTTTAGTAGGGTCCCCCTACGAGCAGTACTTC
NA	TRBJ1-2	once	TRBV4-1	CASSLQVNYGYTF	TGCGCCAGCAGCCTACAGGTTAACTATGGCTACACCTTC
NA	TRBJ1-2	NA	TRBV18	CASSPSSGRSNYGYTF	TGTGCCAGCTCACCATCCTCAGGGCGGTCTAACTATGGCTACACCTTC
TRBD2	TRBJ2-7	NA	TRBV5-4	CASSPGLAGAYEQYF	TGTGCCAGCAGCCCGGGACTAGCGGGGGCCTACGAGCAGTACTTC
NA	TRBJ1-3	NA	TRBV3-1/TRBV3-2	CASSPRWGSGNTIYF	TGTGCCAGCAGCCCCCGGTGGGGCTCTGGAAACACCATATATTTT
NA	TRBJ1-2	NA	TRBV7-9	CASSQARQTTGGYTF	TGTGCCAGCAGCCAAGCGAGACAGACAACCGGTGGCTACACCTTC
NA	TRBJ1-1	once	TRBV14	CASSLYTRNTEAFF	TGTGCCAGCAGTCTTTATACGCGGAACACTGAAGCTTTCTTT
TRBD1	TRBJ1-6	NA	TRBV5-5	CASSSTPWTGDSPLHF	TGTGCCAGCAGCTCCACTCCCTGGACAGGGGATTCACCCCTCCACTTT
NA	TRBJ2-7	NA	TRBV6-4	CASEREQYF	TGTGCCAGCGAGCGCGAGCAGTACTTC
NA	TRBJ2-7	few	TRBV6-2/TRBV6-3	CASSYRETYEQYF	TGTGCCAGCAGTTATCGGGAGACCTACGAGCAGTACTTC
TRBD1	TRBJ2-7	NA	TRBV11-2	CASSLGTGSYEQYF	TGTGCCAGCAGCTTAGGGACAGGGAGTTACGAGCAGTACTTC
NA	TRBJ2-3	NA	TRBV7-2	CASSLAERPGDDGTDF	TGTGCCAGCAGCTTAGCGGAGCGGCCGGGGGATGATGGTACGGATTTT